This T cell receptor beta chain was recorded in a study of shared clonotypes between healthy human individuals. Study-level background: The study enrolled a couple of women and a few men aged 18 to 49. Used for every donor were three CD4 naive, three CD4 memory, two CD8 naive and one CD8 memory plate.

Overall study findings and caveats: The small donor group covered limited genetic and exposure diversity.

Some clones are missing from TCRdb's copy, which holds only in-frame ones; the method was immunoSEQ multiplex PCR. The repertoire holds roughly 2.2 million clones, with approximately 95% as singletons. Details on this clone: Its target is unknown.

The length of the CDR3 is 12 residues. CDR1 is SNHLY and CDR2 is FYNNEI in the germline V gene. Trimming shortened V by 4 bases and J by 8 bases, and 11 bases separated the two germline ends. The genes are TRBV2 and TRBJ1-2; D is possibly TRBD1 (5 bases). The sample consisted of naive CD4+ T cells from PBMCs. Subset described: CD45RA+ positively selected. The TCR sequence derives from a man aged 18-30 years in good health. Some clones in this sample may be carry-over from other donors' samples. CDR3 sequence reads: CASSVGGFGYTF. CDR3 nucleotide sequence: TGTGCCAGCAGTGTGGGGGGTTTCGGCTACACCTTC.